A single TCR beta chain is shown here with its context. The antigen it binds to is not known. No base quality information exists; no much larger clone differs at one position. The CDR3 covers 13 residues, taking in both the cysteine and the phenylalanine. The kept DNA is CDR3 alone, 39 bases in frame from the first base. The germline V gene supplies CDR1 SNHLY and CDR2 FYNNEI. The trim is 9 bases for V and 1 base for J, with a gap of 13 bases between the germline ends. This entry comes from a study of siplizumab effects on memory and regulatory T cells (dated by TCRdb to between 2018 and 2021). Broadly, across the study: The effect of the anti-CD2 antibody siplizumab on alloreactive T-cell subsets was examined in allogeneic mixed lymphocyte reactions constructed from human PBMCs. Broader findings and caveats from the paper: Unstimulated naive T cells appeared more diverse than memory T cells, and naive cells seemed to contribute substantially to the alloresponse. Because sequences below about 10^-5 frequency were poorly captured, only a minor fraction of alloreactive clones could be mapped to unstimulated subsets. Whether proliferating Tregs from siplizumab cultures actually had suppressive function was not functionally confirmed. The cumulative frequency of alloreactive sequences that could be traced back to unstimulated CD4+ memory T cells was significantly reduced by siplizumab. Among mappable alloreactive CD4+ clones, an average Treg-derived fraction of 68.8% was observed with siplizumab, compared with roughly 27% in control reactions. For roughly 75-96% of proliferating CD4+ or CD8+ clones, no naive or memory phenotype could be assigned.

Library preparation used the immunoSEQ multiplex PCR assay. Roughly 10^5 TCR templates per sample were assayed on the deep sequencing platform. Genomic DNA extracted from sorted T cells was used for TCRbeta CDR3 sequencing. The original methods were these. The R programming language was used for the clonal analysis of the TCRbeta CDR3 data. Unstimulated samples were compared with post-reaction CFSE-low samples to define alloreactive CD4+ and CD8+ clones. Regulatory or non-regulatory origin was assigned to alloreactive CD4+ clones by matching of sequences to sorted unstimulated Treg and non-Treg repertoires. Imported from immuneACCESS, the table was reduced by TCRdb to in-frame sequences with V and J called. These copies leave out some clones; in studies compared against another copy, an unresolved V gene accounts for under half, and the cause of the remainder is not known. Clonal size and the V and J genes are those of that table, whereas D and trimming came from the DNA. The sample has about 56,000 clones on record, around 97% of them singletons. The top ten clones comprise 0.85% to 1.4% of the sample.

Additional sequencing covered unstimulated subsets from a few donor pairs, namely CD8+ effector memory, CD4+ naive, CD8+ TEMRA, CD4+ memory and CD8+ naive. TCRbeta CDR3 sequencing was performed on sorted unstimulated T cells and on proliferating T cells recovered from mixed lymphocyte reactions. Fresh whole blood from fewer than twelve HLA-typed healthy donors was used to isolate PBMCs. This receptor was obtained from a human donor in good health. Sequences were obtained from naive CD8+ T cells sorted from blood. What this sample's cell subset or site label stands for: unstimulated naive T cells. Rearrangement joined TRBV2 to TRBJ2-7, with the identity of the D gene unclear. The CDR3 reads CARTTVDSYEQYF. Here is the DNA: TGTGCCAGGACGACTGTTGATTCCTACGAGCAGTACTTC.